The 15 T cell receptor beta chains in this list originate from one sample, sequenced in a study of cytomegalovirus exposure and HLA in healthy donors. The protocol was immunoSEQ multiplex PCR, while the TCRdb copy is restricted to in-frame clones and leaves out a portion. The sample holds tens of thousands of clones, 94% seen once. The sequencing input was PBMCs. The source of these receptors is a woman younger than 35 in good health and CMV-seropositive.

The CDR3 bases are TGTGCCAGCACTCAGGACAGGCCTAATGAAAAACTGTTTTTT. This translates into CASTQDRPNEKLFF. The chain carries TRBV2 and TRBJ1-4, with TRBD1 identical over 7 bases. Germline lookup yields CDR1 SNHLY and CDR2 FYNNEI. With V trimmed by 7 bases and J by 3 bases, 5 bases remained unmatched. CDR3 length: 14 amino acids.

The chain employs TRBV28 and TRBJ1-1; D is unclear. Germline V gene lookup returns CDR1 MDHEN and CDR2 SYDVKM. Trimming removed 6 bases at V and 0 bases at J, with 8 bases between. This CDR3 comprises 13 residues. As DNA, the CDR3 is TGTGCCAGCAGCCTCACAGTGAACACTGAAGCTTTCTTT. This translates into CASSLTVNTEAFF.

The V gene is TRBV5-8, the J gene TRBJ1-5; perhaps TRBD1 as D (5 bases). The V end lost 2 bases, the J end lost 5 bases, and 23 bases lay between the germline ends. CDR1 is SGHTS, CDR2 YDEGEE, per germline. The CDR3 runs 18 residues. The chain's CDR3 is CASSFFGRGLFGYQPQHF. In DNA, the CDR3 is TGTGCCAGCAGCTTTTTTGGGAGGGGACTGTTTGGGTATCAGCCCCAGCATTTT.

The chain links TRBV25-1 to TRBJ1-1, with D hard to call. CDR1 and CDR2 from the germline V gene are MGHDK and SYGVNS. This CDR3 is 14 amino acids long. V lost 5 bases to trimming and J lost 1 base, with 11 bases between them. CDR3 region: CASSTRVGNTEAFF. The CDR3 DNA follows: TGTGCCAGCAGTACCCGGGTTGGGAACACTGAAGCTTTCTTT.

The rearrangement links TRBV19 to TRBJ1-2; TRBD1 matches at 12 bases. From germline, CDR1 is LNHDA and CDR2 SQIVND (reference sequence). After removal of 3 bases from V and 7 bases from J, the junction contained 15 bases not matched to a gene. The CDR3 is 18 residues long. As DNA, the CDR3 is TGTGCCAGTAGTATTTCGTCAGCGGGACAGGGGGCGTTGGGTGGCTACACCTTC. Protein product: CASSISSAGQGALGGYTF.

The V and J genes are TRBV5-6 and TRBJ1-4, with a possible D match to TRBD1 (6 bases). CDR1 is SGHDT and CDR2 is YYEEEE in the germline V gene. Between the trimmed V and J ends, which lost 2 bases and 7 bases, there was a span of 15 bases. This CDR3 is built from 15 residues. The CDR3 reads CASSFWGGGGEKLFF. For the CDR3, the DNA is TGTGCCAGCAGCTTTTGGGGGGGCGGCGGTGAAAAACTGTTTTTT.

The V call is TRBV6-5, the J call TRBJ2-7; D perhaps matches TRBD1 (7 bases). The CDR3 is 15 residues long. CDR1 is MNHEY and CDR2 is SVGAGI in the germline V gene. Trimming removed 7 bases from V and 3 bases from J, with 19 bases in between. CDR3 DNA sequence: TGTGCCAGCACCTACACCGCAGGGGGAGGCTACGAGCAGTACTTC. It encodes CASTYTAGGGYEQYF.

The J gene is TRBJ1-2, the V gene TRBV6-1; D gene ambiguous. The ends were cut back, 4 bases at V and 6 bases at J, with 9 bases in the middle. Germline V gene data show CDR1 as MNHNS and CDR2 as SASEGT. The CDR3 totals 12 residues. This CDR3 reads CASSATTNGYTF. For the CDR3, the DNA is TGTGCCAGCAGTGCAACTACTAATGGCTACACCTTC.

The rearrangement links TRBV4-3 to TRBJ2-7; D is possibly TRBD1 (5 bases). The V gene lost 0 bases and the J gene lost 1 base, with 13 bases spanning the gap. Germline loops: CDR1 LGHNA, CDR2 YSLEER. The CDR3 is 16 amino acids. CDR3: CASSQDGTGPSYEQYF. Here the CDR3 DNA reads TGCGCCAGCAGCCAAGATGGCACAGGACCTTCCTACGAGCAGTACTTC.

The V gene is TRBV19, the J gene TRBJ1-1; tentative D call: TRBD1 (6 bases). V lost 10 bases, J lost 3 bases, and 24 bases lay in between. From germline, CDR1 is LNHDA and CDR2 SQIVND (reference sequence). The CDR3 is 16 amino acids. This CDR3 is CATLLRGGVRDTEAFF. The DNA for the CDR3 is TGTGCCACCCTGCTAAGAGGGGGGGTTCGTGACACTGAAGCTTTCTTT.

The DNA for the CDR3 is TGTGCCAGCAGTTACTCCACAGGGAACTATGGCTACACCTTC. The encoded protein is CASSYSTGNYGYTF. The chain is built from TRBV6-5 and TRBJ1-2, with TRBD1 as a possible D gene (6 bases). The CDR3 spans 14 residues. Trimming removed 0 bases from V and 2 bases from J, with 7 bases in between. Germline loops: CDR1 MNHEY, CDR2 SVGAGI.

The chain has TRBV30 and TRBJ1-3; 7 nucleotides align to TRBD1. Trimming took 4 bases from V and 4 from J; bases not matched to a gene: 7. The germline CDR1 and CDR2 sequences are GTSNPN and SVGIG (reference sequence). This CDR3 region has 14 residues. CDR3 residues: CAWTPGQTGNTIYF. The CDR3 DNA sequence: TGTGCCTGGACTCCGGGACAGACAGGAAACACCATATATTTT.

The chain employs TRBV25-1 and TRBJ1-1; 9 positions agree with TRBD1. The junction had 5 bases not matched to a gene; V was cut back by 6 bases and J by 3 bases. Germline CDR1 reads MGHDK; CDR2 reads SYGVNS. The CDR3 length is 14 residues. CDR3 DNA: TGTGCCAGCAGAGGGACAGGGTTGGACACTGAAGCTTTCTTT. It codes for CASRGTGLDTEAFF.

V is TRBV19 and J is TRBJ2-5; 9 bases are shared with TRBD2. Looked up from germline, CDR1 is LNHDA and CDR2 is SQIVND (reference sequence). The length of the CDR3 is 16 residues. J gave up 5 bases and V 3 bases, and 10 bases lay outside the gene matches. The CDR3 loop is CASSIGDSGSGETQYF. In DNA, the CDR3 is TGTGCCAGTAGTATCGGGGATAGCGGGAGCGGGGAGACCCAGTACTTC.

V gene TRBV29-1 combines with J gene TRBJ2-1; 13 bases align to TRBD2. Germline V gene sequence: CDR1 SQVTM, CDR2 ANQGSEA. J lost 7 bases, V lost 4 bases, and 7 bases had no gene match. CDR3 length: 15 amino acids. Written as DNA, the CDR3 is TGCAGCGTTGTGGGGGGACTAGCGGGAATTAATGAGCAGTTCTTC. Residues: CSVVGGLAGINEQFF.